Described below is a single T cell receptor (beta chain) sequence and its context. Many counts were recorded for this clonotype. Its antigen has not been determined. Per-base quality was not reported, and no clone a single base away is much larger than it. These data come from a study of T cells in Graves' hyperthyroidism and ophthalmopathy (dated by TCRdb to about 2019). Notes on the research overall: Peripheral blood samples were taken at initial diagnosis, before any treatment was given. TCR V-J signatures able to tell the groups apart were searched for in a discovery cohort of approximately 95 patients, of whom under 45 had Graves' ophthalmopathy and roughly 58 had stable Graves' hyperthyroidism. Whether ophthalmopathy could be predicted prospectively was tested in an independent validation cohort made up of roughly 19 hyperthyroidism patients plus 17 patients who later progressed to ophthalmopathy. The 100 discovery patients were divided at random into training and test sets in a 7:3 ratio. In roughly six Graves' hyperthyroidism patients, the study also compared T-cell repertoires from thyroid tissue with T-cell repertoires from blood. Once sampling was done, hyperthyroidism patients were given methimazole at a starting dose of 30 mg daily, whereas ophthalmopathy patients were given high-dose intravenous methylprednisolone. The paper describes TCR Vbeta CDR3 sequencing of 135 peripheral blood samples, made up of some 40 ophthalmopathy patients, around 78 hyperthyroidism patients and roughly 17 progressor patients.

From a lookup of the germline V gene (reference sequence), CDR1 and CDR2 are LNHDA and SQIVND. The CDR3 goes from the cysteine to the phenylalanine over 15 residues. Only CDR3 DNA remains: 45 bases, in frame from the first base. Cut back by 1 base and 4 bases, the V and J ends lie 11 bases apart. Results and caveats for the whole study, not just this receptor: Sample size was not statistically predetermined, and investigators were not blinded to group allocation. Most expanded thyroid clonotypes (frequency above 0.001) were also found in blood, which suggests that blood repertoires may mirror thyroid immune responses. During validation, the model predicted progression to ophthalmopathy a median of about 6.3 months ahead of onset, with almost 71% sensitivity and about 75% specificity. In cross-validation, a model built on a 13 V-J signature told ophthalmopathy apart from stable hyperthyroidism with 87.88% sensitivity and 81% to 82% specificity, and in testing the same model reached 80%/75%.

In the ophthalmopathy patients, disease was moderately to severely active, with a Clinical Activity Score of 3 or more, a NOSPECS grade of 4 or more, and a duration of less than 3 months. The study excluded patients with uncontrolled infections, other autoimmune diseases, pregnancy or lactation. Clinical symptoms, serum thyroxine and TRAb, thyroid ultrasound, and orbital computed tomography formed the basis for the diagnoses. PBMCs were separated from approximately 10 ml of fresh peripheral blood using Ficoll-Paque density gradient centrifugation. Trizol reagent was used to extract total RNA, and RNA quality was then checked on an Agilent 2100 Bioanalyzer. Amplification of TCR beta CDR3 regions was carried out from RNA transcripts. For the first round of RT-PCR on the TCR CDR3, the HTBI primer set was used together with the Qiagen OneStep RT-PCR kit. Libraries were constructed in a second round of multiplex PCR, after which size selection and purification were carried out. Paired-end sequencing of the libraries was performed with 100 bp reads on an Illumina HiSeq2000. In the authors' own workflow: SOAPnuke was used to process the raw data, removing reads that contained adapters or uncalled bases, had a mean Phred below 15, or lacked an exact match to the constant primer or identifier. COPE v1.2.5 was used to merge the high-quality paired reads, and each unique nucleotide sequence was defined as a clonotype. MiTCR v1.1 was used to align the clonotypes against IMGT TRBV, TRBD and TRBJ reference segments. The analysis was restricted to V-J combinations with a frequency above 0.0001, which together covered 99% to 99.2% of the repertoires. A TCS score was defined as the ratio of F50 (clonal expansion) to E x V (chaos), with BLOSUM62-based TCRdist applied between CDR3 peptides within each V-J. Welch's t-statistics and random forest reduced just over 500 V-J features to 10 to 15, which were used in a naive Bayes classifier (R e1071). TCRdb itself trimmed the public reads at Q25 with fastp, ran MiXCR and retained productive beta chains. Each CDR3 protein appears once, grouped with its most common genes and DNA. The V and J calls were not made by the authors but by TCRdb's processing. Present in this sample are 250,000 to 350,000 distinct CDR3 sequences, approximately 20% of which were seen just once. The ten largest clones represent 50% to 75% of the sample.

Here the chain combines TRBV19 and TRBJ1-5; TRBD1 could be the D gene, as 5 bases match. The receptor's source is a man in his thirties or forties with Graves' ophthalmopathy. Sequences were obtained from blood. CDR3 sequence: CASSIAGAGNQPQHF. In nucleotide form, the sequence is TGTGCCAGTAGTATAGCTGGGGCGGGGAATCAGCCCCAGCATTTT.